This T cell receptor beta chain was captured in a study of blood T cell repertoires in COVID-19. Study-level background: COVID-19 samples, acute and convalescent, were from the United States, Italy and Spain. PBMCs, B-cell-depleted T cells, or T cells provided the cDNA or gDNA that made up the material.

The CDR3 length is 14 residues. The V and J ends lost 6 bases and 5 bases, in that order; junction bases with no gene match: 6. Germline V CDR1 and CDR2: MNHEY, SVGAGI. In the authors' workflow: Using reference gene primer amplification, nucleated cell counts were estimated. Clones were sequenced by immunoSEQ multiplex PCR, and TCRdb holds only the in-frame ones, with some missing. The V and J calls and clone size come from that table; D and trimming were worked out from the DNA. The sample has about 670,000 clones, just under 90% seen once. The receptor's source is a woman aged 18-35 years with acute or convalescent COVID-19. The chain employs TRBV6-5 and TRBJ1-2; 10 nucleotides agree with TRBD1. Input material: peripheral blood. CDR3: CASRGTGEGYGYTF. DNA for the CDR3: TGTGCCAGCAGGGGGACAGGGGAAGGGTATGGCTACACCTTC.